The text below deals with one T cell receptor beta chain. On each TCR cDNA molecule, a unique molecular identifier was present. TCRdb ran MiXCR on the 5' RACE reads and lists one entry per CDR3 protein. The sample has roughly 100,000 distinct CDR3 sequences, about 9.4% seen once; the top ten hold 6% to 7.5%. This specimen comes from a study of spatial heterogeneity in lung cancer. Sample time point: sample taken at primary tumor resection. Material for sequencing was whole RNA from tumor, nontumor lung or frozen PBMC, left unsorted. Untreated early-stage non-small cell lung cancer patients, 55 to 85 in total, were the donors. The CDR3 consists of 15 residues. V gave up 5 bases and J gave up 13 bases, with 21 bases separating them. In germline, CDR1 is MNHNY, CDR2 SVGAGI (reference sequence).

This receptor was identified in a male donor with early-stage non-small cell lung cancer. The chain joins TRBV6-6 to TRBJ1-6; D perhaps matches TRBD1 (5 bases). The sample here was PBMCs, taken at surgery. The CDR3 bases are TGTGCCAGCAGTCCGGGCGACCGGGACTCCCTTCCCCTCCACTTT. This translates into CASSPGDRDSLPLHF.